This is a list of T cell receptor beta chains from one sample in a study of T cell responses to AZD1222 COVID-19 vaccine. Using immunoSEQ multiplex PCR, the repertoire was profiled, and TCRdb retains in-frame clones only, with some absent. The table shows about 120,000 clones, with 80% to 95% occurring only once. The material was peripheral blood, obtained on day 0 of MenACWY control vaccination. Every receptor here comes from an adult in good health. Each CDR3 is given with its conserved first and last residue. D genes are given only for firm matches. Not all rows give a size; the values are once, few, many and, for expanded clones, a class.

v_gene	j_gene	abundance	d_gene	CDR3nt	CDR3aa
TRBV18	TRBJ1-2	once	TRBD1	TGTGCCAGCTCACCGAACTCCAGGGGGCCCGAGGTCTCTGACTATGGCTACACCTTC	CASSPNSRGPEVSDYGYTF
TRBV3-1/TRBV3-2	TRBJ2-3	.	TRBD2	TGTGCCAGCAGCCAAGAGTGGTCGGGACTAGCGGGAGGGAGCACAGATACGCAGTATTTT	CASSQEWSGLAGGSTDTQYF
TRBV10-1	TRBJ2-1	.	.	TGCGCCAGCAGTATCGGTAGGAGTTGGAATGAGCAGTTCTTC	CASSIGRSWNEQFF
TRBV14	TRBJ1-3	.	.	TGTGCCAGCAGCCAAGTGGGGACACCAGGAAACACCATATATTTT	CASSQVGTPGNTIYF
TRBV12-3/TRBV12-4	TRBJ1-2	.	.	TGTGCCAGCAGTAACAACTATGGCTACACCTTC	CASSNNYGYTF
TRBV4-1	TRBJ2-7	.	.	TGCGCCAGCAGCCAAACTAGATCCTACGAGCAGTACTTC	CASSQTRSYEQYF
TRBV25-1	TRBJ2-7	.	TRBD2	TGTGCCAGCTACCTGCGGGGGATGAGGTACGAGCAGTACTTC	CASYLRGMRYEQYF
TRBV18	TRBJ2-3	.	.	TGTGCCAGCTCAAGACAGGGGCCAAGGGCGGGAGGCACAGATACGCAGTATTTT	CASSRQGPRAGGTDTQYF
TRBV7-8	TRBJ2-1	.	.	TGTGCCAGCAGCTTAGATACGACCTCAGGCAATGAGCAGTTCTTC	CASSLDTTSGNEQFF
TRBV29-1	TRBJ1-1	.	.	TGCAGCGTTCGCGGGGGCCAGGGGAGGAACACTGAAGCTTTCTTT	CSVRGGQGRNTEAFF
TRBV5-4	TRBJ1-3	.	.	TGTGCCAGCAGCTTGGAAGTGACGGCCTCTGGAAACACCATATATTTT	CASSLEVTASGNTIYF
TRBV5-8	TRBJ1-5	.	TRBD1	TGTGCCAGCAGCCGGGGACAGCAAATTAGCAATCAGCCCCAGCATTTT	CASSRGQQISNQPQHF
TRBV19	TRBJ2-1	.	.	TGTGCCAGTAGTATCATCGGGATTGAAGCCTACAATGAGCAGTTCTTC	CASSIIGIEAYNEQFF
TRBV3-1/TRBV3-2	TRBJ2-5	.	TRBD2	TGTGCCAGCAGCCAAGGTGGGACTAGCGGAGAAGAGACCCAGTACTTC	CASSQGGTSGEETQYF
TRBV29-1	TRBJ2-3	once	TRBD1	TGCAGCGTCGCCGGGACAGGGCGCACAGATACGCAGTATTTT	CSVAGTGRTDTQYF
TRBV6-5	TRBJ1-4	.	.	TGTGCCAGCAGTTACTCGAAAGGGACCGCCGATGAAAAACTGTTTTTT	CASSYSKGTADEKLFF
TRBV18	TRBJ2-3	.	TRBD2	TGTGCCAGCTCACCAGGCGGGAGGTTCAGTGATACGCAGTATTTT	CASSPGGRFSDTQYF
TRBV30	TRBJ1-2	.	.	TGTGCCTGGAGTCGTAAGGGGTCGCTATTCGGCTACACCTTC	CAWSRKGSLFGYTF
TRBV29-1	TRBJ2-1	.	TRBD2	TGCAGCGTTGATTCGGGGCGGGGGGTTTACAATGAGCAGTTCTTC	CSVDSGRGVYNEQFF
TRBV27	TRBJ1-1	.	TRBD1	TGTGCCAGCAGTCCTGACAGGGGGATGTGGTCTGAAGCTTTCTTT	CASSPDRGMWSEAFF
TRBV28	TRBJ1-5	few	.	TGTGCCAGCAGTTTCTTCGGGATTAGGCAGCCCCAGCATTTT	CASSFFGIRQPQHF
TRBV18	TRBJ1-2	.	.	TGTGCCAGCTCGGACAGTTTGGACTATGGCTACACCTTC	CASSDSLDYGYTF
TRBV4-1	TRBJ1-5	once	.	TGCGCCAGCAGCCGAGTCTCCGGGACAAGCTTTAATAGCAATCAGCCCCAGCATTTT	CASSRVSGTSFNSNQPQHF
TRBV5-1	TRBJ2-1	.	TRBD2	TGCGCCAGCAGCTTGGTTAGCGGGGGTCGATCTGGTGAGCAGTTCTTC	CASSLVSGGRSGEQFF
TRBV28	TRBJ1-4	.	TRBD1	TGTGCCAGCAGTATTATACCGGGACAGGGGTTTCATGAAAAACTGTTTTTT	CASSIIPGQGFHEKLFF
TRBV6-4	TRBJ2-2	.	.	TGTGCCAGCAGTGACTTGAACGGGGAGCTGTTTTTT	CASSDLNGELFF
TRBV7-6	TRBJ2-5	.	.	TGTGCCAGCAGCTTTACCACAGGGAAGGAGACCCAGTACTTC	CASSFTTGKETQYF
TRBV5-4	TRBJ2-1	.	.	TGTGCCAGCAGCGGCCCAGTAGGTGGCTCCTACAATGAGCAGTTCTTC	CASSGPVGGSYNEQFF
TRBV27	TRBJ2-7	.	TRBD1	TGTGCCAGCAGTTTACTACGGACAGGGTCACCCTACGAGCAGTACTTC	CASSLLRTGSPYEQYF
TRBV4-2	TRBJ1-5	.	.	TGTGCCAGCGGGCTACATTACGAACGTAGCAATCAGCCCCAGCATTTT	CASGLHYERSNQPQHF
TRBV3-1/TRBV3-2	TRBJ1-1	once	.	TGTGCCAGCAGCCAAGCTCCCAGCAAAATGAACACTGAAGCTTTCTTT	CASSQAPSKMNTEAFF
TRBV7-9	TRBJ1-2	once	.	TGTGCCAGCAGCACTTCAGTGGCCTCGGGAAGTGGCTACACCTTC	CASSTSVASGSGYTF
TRBV5-4	TRBJ2-2	few	TRBD2	TGTGCCAGCAGCTTGGCTGCGGGAGTCACCGGGGAGCTGTTTTTT	CASSLAAGVTGELFF
TRBV9	TRBJ1-3	.	TRBD1	TGTGCCAGCACAGGGGGCGCCTACTCTGGAAACACCATATATTTT	CASTGGAYSGNTIYF
TRBV6-2/TRBV6-3	TRBJ1-1	.	.	TGTGCCAGCAGTTACCCGGACGGAGCTTTCTTT	CASSYPDGAFF
TRBV11-2	TRBJ2-5	.	TRBD1	TGTGCCAGCAGCCCAGGACAGGGTGTCGGTCAAGAGACCCAGTACTTC	CASSPGQGVGQETQYF
TRBV24-1	TRBJ1-5	.	TRBD1	TGTGCCACCAGTGCCGGGGGACAGGGTGGTCAGCCCCAGCATTTT	CATSAGGQGGQPQHF
TRBV20-1	TRBJ1-5	once	TRBD1	TGCAGTGCTAGTAGACAGGGGGCCAGCAATCAGCCCCAGCATTTT	CSASRQGASNQPQHF
TRBV5-1	TRBJ1-1	.	.	TGCGCCAGCAGCCCGGATAACCTACGGAACACTGAAGCTTTCTTT	CASSPDNLRNTEAFF
TRBV11-2	TRBJ1-2	.	TRBD1	TGTGCCAGCAGCCATGGACAGGGGAGTGGCTATGGCTACACCTTC	CASSHGQGSGYGYTF
TRBV7-2	TRBJ2-3	.	.	TGTGCCAGCAGCCACCTTACTAGCACAGATACGCAGTATTTT	CASSHLTSTDTQYF
TRBV18	TRBJ2-3	once	TRBD2	TGTGCCAGCAAAGCGGGAGGGAGCACAGATACGCAGTATTTT	CASKAGGSTDTQYF
TRBV3-1/TRBV3-2	TRBJ2-2	.	TRBD1	TGTGCCAGCAGCCCGGGACAGAGAGTTCCGAACACCGGGGAGCTGTTTTTT	CASSPGQRVPNTGELFF
TRBV7-2	TRBJ2-5	.	.	TGTGCCAGCAGCTTACGGAAGCGGAAAGAGACCCAGTACTTC	CASSLRKRKETQYF
TRBV4-2	TRBJ2-1	once	.	TGTGCCAGCAGCCAAGAATCCCACGCGACTTACAATGAGCAGTTCTTC	CASSQESHATYNEQFF
TRBV15	TRBJ2-7	.	.	TGTGCCACCAGCAGAGGAGTAGGGGGAACCCCGCAGTACTTC	CATSRGVGGTPQYF
TRBV7-3	TRBJ2-1	.	.	TGTGCCAGCAGCTTAAGCCACAGCGGCTACAATGAGCAGTTCTTC	CASSLSHSGYNEQFF
TRBV7-8	TRBJ2-5	.	TRBD1	TGTGCCAGCAGCTCAACCACAGGGGGCCTACAAGAGACCCAGTACTTC	CASSSTTGGLQETQYF